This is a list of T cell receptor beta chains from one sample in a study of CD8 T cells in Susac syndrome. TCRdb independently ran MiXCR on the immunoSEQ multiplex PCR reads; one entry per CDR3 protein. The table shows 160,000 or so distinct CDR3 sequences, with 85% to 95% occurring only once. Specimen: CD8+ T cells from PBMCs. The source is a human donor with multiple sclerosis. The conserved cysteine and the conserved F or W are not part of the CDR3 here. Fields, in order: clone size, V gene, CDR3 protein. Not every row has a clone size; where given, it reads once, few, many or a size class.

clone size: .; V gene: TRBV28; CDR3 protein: ATKDREHYEQY
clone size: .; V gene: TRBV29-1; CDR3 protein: SVRTGRAYEQY
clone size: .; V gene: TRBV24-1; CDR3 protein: ATSDKLGSTDTQY
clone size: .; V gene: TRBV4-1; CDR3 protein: ASSPFLGANQPQH
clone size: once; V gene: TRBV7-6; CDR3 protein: ASRVKGDYPNTGELF
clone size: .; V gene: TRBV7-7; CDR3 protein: ASSSGRTGDYEQY
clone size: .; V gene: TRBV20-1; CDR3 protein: SARDSGLAGSAYNEQF
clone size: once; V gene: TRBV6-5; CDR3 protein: ASRPRDTNTEAF
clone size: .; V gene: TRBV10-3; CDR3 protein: AISETGTFTYEQY
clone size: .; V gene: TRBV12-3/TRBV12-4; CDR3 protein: ASSSDVYNEQF
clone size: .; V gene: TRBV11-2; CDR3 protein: ASSRTGSYGYT
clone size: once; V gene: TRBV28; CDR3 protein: ASEDPRVGDIQY
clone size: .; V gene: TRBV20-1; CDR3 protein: SARGPGTIYEQY
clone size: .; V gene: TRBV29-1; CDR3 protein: SVILGQGVGEQF
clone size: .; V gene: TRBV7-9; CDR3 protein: ASSSKDRVQETQY
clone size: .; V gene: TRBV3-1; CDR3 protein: ASSLGAYSNQPQH
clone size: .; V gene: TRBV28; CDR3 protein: ASSLIDRVNEKLF
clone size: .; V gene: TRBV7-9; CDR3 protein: ASSLSGAQETQY
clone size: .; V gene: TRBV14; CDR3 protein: ASSQLGTYNEQF
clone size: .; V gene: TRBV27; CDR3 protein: ASSLSRSKLNYGYT
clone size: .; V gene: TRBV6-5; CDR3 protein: ASSYGLKGVRGTDTQY
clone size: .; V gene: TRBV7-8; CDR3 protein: ASSGDRGRDEQF
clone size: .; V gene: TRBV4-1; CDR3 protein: ASSLKRGGGSNQPQH
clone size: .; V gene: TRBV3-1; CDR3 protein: ASSQDGPTSGSYNEQF
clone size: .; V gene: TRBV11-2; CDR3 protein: ASSFRVDEQF
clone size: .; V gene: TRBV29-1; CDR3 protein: SIGTGTGELF
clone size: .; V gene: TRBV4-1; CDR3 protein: ASSQVLISYEQY
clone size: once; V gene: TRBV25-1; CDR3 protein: ASSGEQY
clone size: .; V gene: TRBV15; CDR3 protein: ATSRQTTLTGNEKLF
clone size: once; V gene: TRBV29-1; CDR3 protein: SVGPYNEQF
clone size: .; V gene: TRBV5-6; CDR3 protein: ASSSGSQPQH
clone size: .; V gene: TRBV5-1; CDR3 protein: ASSLLGQGRPDSPLH
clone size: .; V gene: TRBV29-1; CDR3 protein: SVGSSNSYEQY
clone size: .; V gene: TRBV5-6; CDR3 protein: ASRRQGALGTEAF
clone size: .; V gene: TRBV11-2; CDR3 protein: ASSLGVGGKGTDTQY
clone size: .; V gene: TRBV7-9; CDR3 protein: ASSWTGSTTEAF
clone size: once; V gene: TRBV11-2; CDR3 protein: ASSENVEQF
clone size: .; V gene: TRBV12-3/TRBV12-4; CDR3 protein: ASSPGPEKNYGYT
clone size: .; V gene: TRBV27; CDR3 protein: ASSITRGADTEAF
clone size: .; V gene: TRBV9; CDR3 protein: ASSPGRGDEAF
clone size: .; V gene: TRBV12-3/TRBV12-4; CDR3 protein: ASSLNDRGHEQY
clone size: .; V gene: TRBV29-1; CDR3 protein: SVPGSSGNTIY